The rows below give T cell receptor beta chains drawn from one sample of a study of T cells in Graves' hyperthyroidism and ophthalmopathy. TCRdb re-called the multiplex PCR reads through MiXCR, storing one row per CDR3 protein. The sample includes about 680,000 distinct CDR3 sequences, about 35% of them seen just once. The material sequenced was blood. The receptors shown here come from a woman aged 40 to 50 with Graves' hyperthyroidism. Both conserved end residues are part of each CDR3. The D gene is left open where the match is weak. Size is stated for part of the rows, as once, few or many counts, or as a class when the clone is expanded.

J: TRBJ1-5; D: -; V: TRBV7-9; size: many; length: 14; DNA: TGTGCCAGCAGCCTACAGGGCTGGAATCAGCCCCAGCATTTT; CDR3: CASSLQGWNQPQHF
J: TRBJ1-1; D: -; V: TRBV19; size: many; length: 12; DNA: TGTGCCAGTAGTTGGTCGAACACTGAAGCTTTCTTT; CDR3: CASSWSNTEAFF
J: TRBJ1-2; D: TRBD1; V: TRBV5-1; size: -; length: 12; DNA: TGCGCCAGCAGCACAGGGGAATGGGGCTACACCTTC; CDR3: CASSTGEWGYTF
J: TRBJ1-1; D: -; V: TRBV6-2/TRBV6-3; size: few; length: 14; DNA: TGTGCCAGCAGTTACACGGCGTTGGGCACTGAAGCTTTCTTT; CDR3: CASSYTALGTEAFF
J: TRBJ1-2; D: TRBD1; V: TRBV2; size: many; length: 14; DNA: TGTGCCAGCAGTGACAGGGGACAGACCTGGGGCTACACCTTC; CDR3: CASSDRGQTWGYTF
J: TRBJ1-1; D: TRBD1; V: TRBV29-1; size: many; length: 13; DNA: TGCAGCGTGGGGACAGGGGTCAACACTGAAGCTTTCTTT; CDR3: CSVGTGVNTEAFF
J: TRBJ1-2; D: TRBD1; V: TRBV2; size: many; length: 13; DNA: TGTGCCAGCATTATGACAGGGGCCTATGGCTACACCTTC; CDR3: CASIMTGAYGYTF
J: TRBJ1-2; D: -; V: TRBV5-1; size: many; length: 15; DNA: TGCGCCAGCAGCTTTGACGGGTCTACTAACTATGGCTACACCTTC; CDR3: CASSFDGSTNYGYTF
J: TRBJ1-6; D: TRBD1; V: TRBV20-1; size: -; length: 17; DNA: TGCAGTGCTTTGGACCTTGGACAGGCCTCCCTCGGGTCACCCCTCCACTTT; CDR3: CSALDLGQASLGSPLHF
J: TRBJ1-2; D: TRBD1; V: TRBV2; size: -; length: 14; DNA: TGTGCCAGCAGTACTCGGACAGGGGCGTATGGCTACACCTTC; CDR3: CASSTRTGAYGYTF
J: TRBJ1-5; D: TRBD1; V: TRBV6-1; size: few; length: 13; DNA: TGTGCCAGCACAGGGGGCCAGGATCAGCCCCAGCATTTT; CDR3: CASTGGQDQPQHF
J: TRBJ2-2; D: TRBD1; V: TRBV15; size: few; length: 14; DNA: TGTGCCACCAGCAGGGGACAGATTTTAGGGGAGCTGTTTTTT; CDR3: CATSRGQILGELFF
J: TRBJ2-1; D: -; V: TRBV7-3; size: -; length: 14; DNA: TGTGCCAGCAGCTTAACGGGGGCTCCCAGCGTCCAGTTCTTC; CDR3: CASSLTGAPSVQFF
J: TRBJ1-6; D: -; V: TRBV11-2; size: many; length: 13; DNA: TGTGCCAGCAGCTTAGAGTTTGGGTCACCCCTCCACTTT; CDR3: CASSLEFGSPLHF